This T cell receptor (beta chain) was captured by sequencing in a study of blood T cell repertoires in COVID-19. Turning to the study itself: Acute and convalescent COVID-19 specimens originated in the United States, Italy and Spain.

The CDR3 length is 14 residues. CDR1 MDHEN and CDR2 SYDVKM come from the germline V gene. The V end was cut by 6 bases, the J end by 5 bases, with 17 bases between. Original processing methods: Cell counts per sample came from amplifying reference gene primers. Clones were read by immunoSEQ multiplex PCR, and TCRdb kept only the in-frame ones, dropping some. V, J and clone size reflect that table, while D and trimming were determined from the DNA. Counted here are under 150,000 clones, 88% occurring once; the ten biggest clones make up 1% to 1.5%. The receptor was isolated from a woman between 25 and 40 years old with acute COVID-19. The chain joins TRBV28 to TRBJ2-7; D might be TRBD1 (7 bases). Sequenced sample: PBMCs or T cells enriched from blood (not recorded which). The CDR3: CASRAQGRLDEQYF. As DNA, the CDR3 is TGTGCCAGCAGAGCACAGGGGAGGTTGGACGAGCAGTACTTC.